Following are 15 T cell receptor beta chains from one sample sequenced in a study of response to subunit inactivated influenza vaccine. In TCRdb, the RT-PCR reads were re-called with MiXCR into one record per CDR3 protein. The sample has some 520,000 distinct CDR3 sequences; approximately 15% are singletons. The sequences come from CD4+ T cells sorted from PBMCs, collected less than 25 months after vaccination. All receptors come from a man aged 45 to 70 who received an inactivated influenza vaccine.

This clonotype was seen more than once but under ten times. V and J are TRBV28 and TRBJ1-6; 7 nucleotides line up with TRBD1. Germline V gene data show CDR1 as MDHEN and CDR2 as SYDVKM. The V segment lost 5 bases and the J segment 7 bases; nucleotides outside the gene matches: 8. The CDR3 consists of 15 residues. CDR3 residues: CASSTGTARNSPLHF. The CDR3 DNA reads TGTGCCAGCAGTACCGGGACAGCCCGGAATTCACCCCTCCACTTT.

About this clonotype: At one end, the junction sequence differs from germline, possibly due to a read error. The genes are TRBV20-1 and TRBJ1-2; D call uncertain. CDR1 is DFQATT and CDR2 is SNEGSKA in the germline V gene (reference sequence). The CDR3 loop spans 13 amino acids. CDR3 in amino acids: CSARGTPGRGYTF. Here the CDR3 DNA reads TGCAGTGCCAGAGGAACCCCCGGCCGCGGCTACACCTTC.

CDR3 bases: TGTGCCAGCAGCCAGGGCAAGAGGGAGACCCAGTACTTC. Translation: CASSQGKRETQYF. V and J are TRBV7-2 and TRBJ2-5, with a weak D call TRBD1 (5 bases). The CDR3 covers 13 residues. V was pared by 5 bases and J by 5 bases, with 12 bases between. Per germline, CDR1 SGHTA and CDR2 FQGNSA.

This clonotype was found a few times. The chain uses TRBV5-1 and TRBJ2-2; TRBD1 or TRBD2 may be the D gene (6 bases each). The CDR3 spans 16 residues. V was pared by 0 bases and J by 5 bases, with 14 bases between. CDR1 is SGHRS, CDR2 YFSETQ, per germline. DNA of the CDR3: TGCGCCAGCAGCTTGGCTGTCGGGGGCAAAACCGGGGAGCTGTTTTTT. It is translated as CASSLAVGGKTGELFF.

V is TRBV15 and J is TRBJ2-1; 7 nucleotides line up with TRBD1. Trimming cost V 3 bases and J 2 bases; bases outside gene matches: 4. The germline V gene has CDR1 LNHNV and CDR2 YYDKDF (reference sequence). The CDR3 has 15 amino acids. CDR3 sequence (DNA): TGTGCCACCAGCAGGGCCGGGACAGCCTACAATGAGCAGTTCTTC. Translated: CATSRAGTAYNEQFF. Variable domain in full (rest from reference TRBV15 and TRBJ2-1): DAMVIQNPRYQVTQFGKPVTLSCSQTLNHNVMYWYQQKSSQAPKLLFHYYDKDFNNEADTPDNFQSRRPNTSFCFLDIRSPGLGDTAMYLCATSRAGTAYNEQFFGPGTRLTVL.

The rearrangement uses TRBV2 and TRBJ2-3, with TRBD1 matching over 8 bases. The CDR3 length is 14 residues. V was pared by 6 bases and J by 2 bases, with 4 bases of the junction left unmatched. CDR1 is SNHLY and CDR2 is FYNNEI in the germline V gene. Written as DNA, the CDR3 is TGTGCCAGCAGGGACAGGGACCACACAGATACGCAGTATTTT. Amino acids: CASRDRDHTDTQYF. Full variable domain (rest looked up from reference TRBV2 and TRBJ2-3): EPEVTQTPSHQVTQMGQEVILRCVPISNHLYFYWYRQILGQKVEFLVSFYNNEISEKSEIFDDQFSVERPDGSNFTLKIRSTKLEDSAMYFCASRDRDHTDTQYFGPGTRLTVL.

This clonotype was found many times. V usage is TRBV19 and J usage is TRBJ1-1; TRBD1 matches at 7 bases. This CDR3 is 14 amino acids long. Germline V lookup: CDR1 LNHDA, CDR2 SQIVND (reference sequence). V lost 5 bases, J lost 1 base, and 4 bases stayed unmatched. CDR3 in amino acids: CASSPRQGNTEAFF. The CDR3 coding sequence is TGTGCCAGTAGTCCTCGACAGGGGAACACTGAAGCTTTCTTT.

This rearrangement joins TRBV5-1 to TRBJ1-4, with TRBD1 matching 9 bases. The CDR3 sequence is 15 residues long. Germline lookup yields CDR1 SGHRS and CDR2 YFSETQ. Trimming removed 0 bases from V and 7 bases from J; junction bases left unmatched: 4. The chain's CDR3 is CASSLAQGASEKLFF. The CDR3 DNA is TGCGCCAGCAGCTTGGCACAGGGGGCGAGTGAAAAACTGTTTTTT.

This clonotype has just a few counts. This chain's CDR3 is CASSPGLARSTDTQYF. CDR3 coding DNA: TGTGCCAGCAGCCCGGGACTAGCGAGAAGCACAGATACGCAGTATTTT. This chain links TRBV4-2 with TRBJ2-3; TRBD2 agrees at 10 bases. V trimming: 4 bases; J trimming: 0 bases; junction bases outside the gene matches: 4. This CDR3 contains 16 residues. The germline V gene encodes CDR1 LGHNA and CDR2 YNFKEQ.

This chain uses TRBV2 with TRBJ2-1; 9 bases agree with TRBD1. The CDR3 runs to 15 residues. V lost 4 bases and J lost 9; bases outside the gene matches: 10. Germline V gene data show CDR1 as SNHLY and CDR2 as FYNNEI. CDR3 bases: TGTGCCAGCAGTGGCCAAGGACAGGGGACCACTGAGCAGTTCTTC. It yields the protein CASSGQGQGTTEQFF.

This clonotype was counted only a few times. The V call is TRBV7-9, the J call TRBJ2-4, with TRBD2 matching over 14 bases. V trimming: 5 bases; J trimming: 0 bases; junction bases outside the gene matches: 3. The CDR3 totals 17 residues. CDR1 SEHNR and CDR2 FQNEAQ come from the germline V gene (reference sequence). The CDR3 region is CASSRGLAGVAKNIQYF. The CDR3 nucleotides are TGTGCCAGCAGCCGGGGACTAGCGGGGGTAGCCAAAAACATTCAGTACTTC.

CDR3 sequence reads: CASSRDRAGYGYTF. In DNA form, the CDR3 reads TGTGCCAGCAGCCGGGACAGGGCGGGGTATGGCTACACCTTC. The rearrangement joins TRBV7-9 to TRBJ1-2; 9 bases match TRBD1. V was clipped by 5 bases and J by 5 bases; unmatched bases: 6. This CDR3 comprises 14 residues. Germline values: CDR1 SEHNR, CDR2 FQNEAQ (reference sequence). The full variable domain, its missing parts supplied by reference TRBV7-9 and TRBJ1-2, is DTGVSQNPRHKITKRGQNVTFRCDPISEHNRLYWYRQTLGQGPEFLTYFQNEAQLEKSRLLSDRFSAERPKGSFSTLEIQRTEQGDSAMYLCASSRDRAGYGYTFGSGTRLTVV.

This chain uses TRBV7-2 with TRBJ2-7; 8 nucleotides agree with TRBD2. Germline-derived CDR1 and CDR2 are SGHTA and FQGNSA. This CDR3 has 15 amino acids. With 4 bases clipped from V and 1 base from J, the junction kept 6 bases outside the gene matches. The CDR3 sequence: CASSSGGRPSYEQYF. In DNA form, the CDR3 reads TGTGCCAGCAGCTCGGGGGGGAGGCCGTCCTACGAGCAGTACTTC.

Here the CDR3 reads CASSLVLATSTDTQYF. CDR3 nucleotide sequence: TGTGCCAGCAGCTTAGTTCTAGCGACTAGCACAGATACGCAGTATTTT. The V call is TRBV7-9, the J call TRBJ2-3; tentative D call: TRBD2 (6 bases). This CDR3 is 16 amino acids long. Trimming left V 1 base short and J 0 bases short, with 11 bases between. Germline CDR1 SEHNR, CDR2 FQNEAQ (reference sequence).

The chain links TRBV15 to TRBJ2-2; 8 nucleotides match TRBD1. Germline V gives CDR1 LNHNV, CDR2 YYDKDF (reference sequence). This CDR3 spans 14 amino acids. The J segment lost 5 bases and the V segment lost 3 bases, leaving 2 bases of the junction unmatched. CDR3 DNA: TGTGCCACCAGCAGGCGACAGGGGACCGGGGAGCTGTTTTTT. This gives the protein CATSRRQGTGELFF.